This TCR beta chain was obtained from a study of blood T cell repertoires in COVID-19. Study information: The United States, Italy and Spain were the sources of the acute and convalescent COVID-19 samples. The analysed material was cDNA or gDNA that came from T cells, B-cell-depleted T cells, or PBMCs.

Germline lookup yields CDR1 GTSNPN and CDR2 SVGIG (reference sequence). The CDR3 runs 13 residues. V was trimmed by 3 bases and J by 0 bases, leaving 8 bases between them. Original handling: Amplifying reference gene primers gave estimates of nucleated cell counts. The table came from immunoSEQ multiplex PCR; TCRdb's copy has only in-frame clones and leaves some out. V, J and clone size derive from that table, while D and trimming were established from the DNA sequence. The repertoire has 100,000 or so clones, roughly nine tenths of them found once; the top ten carry 7% to 9%. Sequences were obtained from peripheral blood. This receptor was obtained from a young man in a cohort sampled during active COVID-19. V gene TRBV30 combines with J gene TRBJ1-2; no reliable D call. CDR3 sequence: CAWRAGSNYGYTF. CDR3 nucleotides: TGTGCCTGGAGAGCGGGGTCTAACTATGGCTACACCTTC.